These 9 T cell receptor beta chains were sequenced from one sample in a study of CD8 T cell repertoires and HIV-1 epitope variants. These receptors have no identified antigens. Sequencing was performed with immunoSEQ multiplex PCR; in TCRdb, only in-frame clones are kept and a portion is missing. Here the sample spans 6,000 to 8,000 clones, less than 75% being singletons. Sequenced material: cultured CD8+ T cells derived from PBMCs. The receptors derive from a male donor with HIV.

The rearrangement uses TRBV7-2 and TRBJ1-5; the D is unclear. V lost 4 bases and J lost 0, with 10 bases in between. Looked up from germline, CDR1 is SGHTA and CDR2 is FQGNSA. The CDR3 sequence is 15 residues long. CDR3 sequence: CASSSEGYSNQPQHF. In nucleotides, the CDR3 is TGTGCCAGCAGCTCGGAGGGCTATAGCAATCAGCCCCAGCATTTT.

The chain joins TRBV6-5 to TRBJ2-1; D not certain. The CDR3 loop spans 13 amino acids. The germline V gene has CDR1 MNHEY and CDR2 SVGAGI. V shed 2 bases and J shed 0 bases, with 2 bases lying between them. The CDR3 coding sequence is TGTGCCAGCAGTTACGACTCCTACAATGAGCAGTTCTTC. Protein sequence: CASSYDSYNEQFF.

The chain uses TRBV7-8 and TRBJ1-3; D not resolved. The CDR3 sequence is 16 residues long. The germline CDR1 and CDR2 sequences are SGHVS and FQNEAQ. V lost 1 base to trimming and J lost 0 bases, with 10 bases between them. The CDR3 region has the DNA TGTGCCAGCAGCTTAGTGGACGGGAGCTCTGGAAACACCATATATTTT. Protein sequence: CASSLVDGSSGNTIYF. Full variable domain (rest looked up from reference TRBV7-8 and TRBJ1-3): GAGVSQSPRYKVAKRGQDVALRCDPISGHVSLFWYQQALGQGPEFLTYFQNEAQLDKSGLPSDRFFAERPEGSVSTLKIQRTQQEDSAVYLCASSLVDGSSGNTIYFGEGSWLTVV.

This chain links TRBV11-1 with TRBJ2-7; 7 bases map to TRBD1. The germline V gene has CDR1 SGHAT and CDR2 FQDESV (reference sequence). Trimming took 3 bases from V and 1 from J; bases not matched to a gene: 3. The CDR3 spans 14 residues. The CDR3, as DNA: TGTGCCAGCAGCTTCGCGACAGGGTCCTACGAGCAGTACTTC. It yields the protein CASSFATGSYEQYF.

V is TRBV2 and J is TRBJ2-1; 14 positions match TRBD2. Per germline, CDR1 SNHLY and CDR2 FYNNEI. The trim removed 11 bases at V and 0 bases at J, leaving 18 bases unmatched. The CDR3 runs to 20 residues. The chain's CDR3 is CAGRGSSGLAGASSYNEQFF. The CDR3 DNA follows: TGTGCCGGTCGCGGCTCATCGGGACTAGCGGGAGCGAGCTCCTACAATGAGCAGTTCTTC.

The chain has TRBV28 and TRBJ1-4, with D possibly TRBD1 on 5 matching bases. V lost 8 bases to trimming and J lost 8 bases, with 21 bases between them. The CDR3 consists of 15 residues. Germline CDR1 and CDR2: MDHEN and SYDVKM. The CDR3 DNA follows: TGTGCCAGCGCAATTACTGGCCACCGGGGGGAAAAACTGTTTTTT. Protein: CASAITGHRGEKLFF.

This chain joins TRBV19 and TRBJ2-3, with 12 bases fitting TRBD1. The CDR3 runs 15 residues. Germline assignment: CDR1 LNHDA and CDR2 SQIVND (reference sequence). Trimming at V came to 5 bases and at J to 5 bases, leaving 5 bases not matched to a gene. The CDR3 nucleotides read TGTGCCAGTAGTCCCGGGACAGGGGGCGTAGATACGCAGTATTTT. Amino acid sequence: CASSPGTGGVDTQYF.

The V and J genes are TRBV28 and TRBJ1-3, with D unclear. Per the germline V gene, CDR1 is MDHEN and CDR2 is SYDVKM. The CDR3 has 11 residues. Trimming took 8 bases from V and 7 from J, leaving 9 bases between them. CDR3 nucleotides: TGTGCCAGCCGATTTGGCAACACCATATATTTT. It encodes CASRFGNTIYF.

V gene TRBV5-4 combines with J gene TRBJ1-4, with 8 bases that match TRBD1. CDR3 length equals 16 residues. Germline V CDR1 and CDR2: SGHNT, YYREEE (reference sequence). J gave up 3 bases and V 0 bases, and 4 bases lay outside the gene matches. The CDR3 region is CASSLVTGGANEKLFF. CDR3 in DNA: TGTGCCAGCAGCTTGGTTACAGGGGGTGCTAATGAAAAACTGTTTTTT. Looking up the rest from reference TRBV5-4 and TRBJ1-4 gives the full variable domain: ETGVTQSPTHLIKTRGQQVTLRCSSQSGHNTVSWYQQALGQGPQFIFQYYREEENGRGNFPPRFSGLQFPNYSSELNVNALELDDSALYLCASSLVTGGANEKLFFGSGTQLSVL.